Sequencing of this T cell receptor beta chain was carried out in a study of T cells after yellow fever vaccination. The wider study: SMART-Seq v4 Ultra Low Input served to prepare low-cell-number fractions. Notes on the study in general: A small proportion of clonotypes was detected in both the CD4 and CD8 compartments. Post-booster samples contained most primary-vaccination clones (more than 95% CD4, around 90% CD8).

For TCR, cDNA came from 5'RACE template switching, which added a universal primer site and UMIs. TCRdb passed the 5' RACE reads through MiXCR, listing each CDR3 protein once. The table includes approximately 600,000 distinct CDR3 sequences, 9% to 15% detected once. This clonotype has just a few counts. Its antigen is unidentified. Germline assignment: CDR1 DFQATT and CDR2 SNEGSKA (reference sequence). CDR3 size: 13 residues. With V trimmed by 2 bases and J by 5 bases, 4 bases remained unmatched. This chain links TRBV20-1 with TRBJ2-5; 8 nucleotides agree with TRBD1. This receptor was taken from a man aged 25 to 45 who received the YFV17D yellow fever vaccine. Sequencing used PBMCs, obtained on the day of the yellow fever booster vaccination. CDR3 nucleotide sequence: TGCAGTGCTAGACCCAGGGGGCCCGAGACCCAGTACTTC. Translation gives CSARPRGPETQYF.